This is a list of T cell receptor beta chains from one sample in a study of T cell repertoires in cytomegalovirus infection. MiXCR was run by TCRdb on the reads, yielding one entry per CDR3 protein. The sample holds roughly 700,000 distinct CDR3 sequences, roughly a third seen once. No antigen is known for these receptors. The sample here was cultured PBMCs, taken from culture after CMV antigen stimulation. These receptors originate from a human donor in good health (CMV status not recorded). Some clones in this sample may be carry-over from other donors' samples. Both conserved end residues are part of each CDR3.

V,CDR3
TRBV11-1,CASSQTRKVNTEAFF
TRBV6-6,CASTSEVGFYSNQPQHF
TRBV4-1,CASSHGDRVTEAFF
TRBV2,CASSELRGGEQFF
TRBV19,CASSDQNTDTQYF
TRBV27,CASSNRVLNEQFF
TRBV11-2,CASSGGLDGANEQFF
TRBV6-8,CASSREWDTQYF
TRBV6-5,CASSRHEDSPLHF
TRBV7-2,CASSLWVGGGAKQYF
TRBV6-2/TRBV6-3,CASSLGRPGTQYF
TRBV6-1,CASSETRGTFTYEQYF
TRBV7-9,CASSPSQVAPLGEQYF
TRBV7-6,CASSLDHSGLGEQYF
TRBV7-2,CASSLDRSSTGELFF
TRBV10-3,CAIKVDRTGNTIYF
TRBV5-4,CASSTGQGVLWTEAFF
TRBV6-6,CASSYSNRVLTNEKLFF
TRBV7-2,CASSPFEGQYNEQFF
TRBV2,CATGREGGLELFF
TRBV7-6,CASSSRVDSYNEQFF
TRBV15,CATSEMEGWNYGYTF
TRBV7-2,CASSPRQTRNVELFF
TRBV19,CASTPTGDMEKLFF
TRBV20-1,CSARETYSNQPQHF
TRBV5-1,CASSLAGHANQPQHF
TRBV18,CASFTLFGSSYNEQFF
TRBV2,CASRGSANYGYTF
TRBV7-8,CASSPRGAQETQYF
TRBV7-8,CASSLRREGFGHEQFF
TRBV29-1,CSADDRGDGYTF
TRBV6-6,CASSAFAGGNQPQHF
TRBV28,CASTRAGAQETQYF